This T cell receptor (beta chain) is drawn from a study of response to subunit inactivated influenza vaccine. MiXCR, applied by TCRdb to the RT-PCR reads, yields one record per CDR3 protein. The sample lists a few hundred thousand distinct CDR3 sequences; about a fifth were seen once. From germline, CDR1 is SSHAT and CDR2 FNYEAQ (reference sequence). CDR3 size: 13 residues. This clonotype showed up just a few times. The antigen is unknown. Its ends do not fully match the called genes, so a read error is possible. Whole-study findings and limits: Authors suggested each seasonal influenza vaccination recruits few new T cells.

The TCR was taken from a man between 50 and 70 years old who received an inactivated influenza vaccine. The chain uses TRBV7-7 and TRBJ2-1; maybe TRBD2 (6 bases). The specimen was PBMCs from blood, collected about 20 months after vaccination. CDR3: CASSPQGTYEQFF. The CDR3 DNA is TGTGCTAGCAGCCCTCAAGGGACTTATGAGCAGTTCTTC.